The rows below give T cell receptor beta chains drawn from one sample of a study of blood T cell repertoires in COVID-19. Sequenced by immunoSEQ multiplex PCR; TCRdb stores in-frame clones only, minus some. The sample includes some 78,000 clones, about 89% of them seen just once. Material for sequencing was peripheral blood. These TCRs come from a man over 45 with active or convalescent COVID-19. The CDR3 runs from the conserved cysteine through the conserved F or W. A D gene is named only where the DNA matches it firmly. For some rows the clone size is stated as once, few or many, or as a class when expanded; others skip it.

NA | TRBJ2-3 | TRBV5-6 | NA | CASSTTTGGTDTQYF | TGTGCCAGCAGCACCACGACAGGTGGCACAGATACGCAGTATTTT
NA | TRBJ2-1 | TRBV5-6 | TRBD2 | CASRGLATYNEQFF | TGTGCCAGCAGGGGACTAGCGACCTACAATGAGCAGTTCTTC
once | TRBJ2-2 | TRBV28 | NA | CASSKGQNTGELFF | TGTGCCAGCAGTAAGGGACAGAACACCGGGGAGCTGTTTTTT
NA | TRBJ1-2 | TRBV5-4 | NA | CASTTEIENYGYTF | TGTGCCAGTACGACGGAGATTGAAAACTATGGCTACACCTTC
NA | TRBJ1-3 | TRBV28 | NA | CASIPRVAGNTIYF | TGTGCCAGCATCCCCAGGGTTGCTGGAAACACCATATATTTT
once | TRBJ1-3 | TRBV14 | TRBD1 | CASSQGGDREGNTIYF | TGTGCCAGCAGCCAAGGAGGAGACAGGGAGGGAAACACCATATATTTT
NA | TRBJ1-1 | TRBV5-4 | TRBD1 | CASSLGGDRETEAFF | TGTGCCAGCAGCTTGGGTGGGGACAGGGAAACTGAAGCTTTCTTT
NA | TRBJ2-3 | TRBV19 | NA | CASTLSSLGTDTQYF | TGTGCCAGTACCCTCTCGAGCCTCGGGACAGATACGCAGTATTTT
NA | TRBJ2-3 | TRBV20-1 | NA | CSASRASASTDTQYF | TGCAGTGCTAGTCGGGCTAGCGCTAGCACAGATACGCAGTATTTT
NA | TRBJ2-3 | TRBV7-2 | NA | CASSFGAGASTDTQYF | TGTGCCAGCAGCTTTGGGGCGGGGGCCAGCACAGATACGCAGTATTTT
NA | TRBJ2-6 | TRBV13 | NA | CASSYSGGIGANVLTF | TGTGCCAGCAGCTATTCAGGCGGGATTGGGGCCAACGTCCTGACTTTC
NA | TRBJ1-2 | TRBV19 | TRBD1 | CASSMGDRGLSYTF | TGTGCCAGTAGTATGGGCGACAGGGGCCTATCCTACACCTTC
once | TRBJ2-7 | TRBV24-1 | NA | CATSEGGSRGPAEQYF | TGTGCCACCAGTGAGGGGGGTTCTCGGGGTCCGGCCGAGCAGTACTTC
NA | TRBJ1-1 | TRBV19 | NA | CASSNLGISGTEAFF | TGTGCCAGTAGTAACTTGGGGATCTCGGGAACTGAAGCTTTCTTT
NA | TRBJ2-3 | TRBV30 | TRBD1 | CAGRKGQITDTQYF | TGTGCCGGAAGAAAGGGACAGATAACAGATACGCAGTATTTT
NA | TRBJ1-1 | TRBV7-9 | NA | CASSPIGGEGFF | TGTGCCAGCAGCCCAATTGGGGGGGAAGGTTTCTTT
NA | TRBJ2-2 | TRBV19 | NA | CASRGLTGPANTGELFF | TGTGCCAGTAGGGGATTGACAGGTCCAGCCAACACCGGGGAGCTGTTTTTT
NA | TRBJ2-3 | TRBV6-5 | TRBD2 | CASYSGGAIDTQYF | TGTGCCAGTTATAGCGGGGGGGCCATAGATACGCAGTATTTT
NA | TRBJ1-1 | TRBV28 | NA | CASTGGAGNTEAFF | TGTGCCAGCACGGGGGGGGCAGGGAACACTGAAGCTTTCTTT
NA | TRBJ2-2 | TRBV7-2 | TRBD2 | CASSVWTSLMTGELFF | TGTGCCAGCAGCGTCTGGACTAGTCTTATGACCGGGGAGCTGTTTTTT
NA | TRBJ2-1 | TRBV5-1 | TRBD1 | CASKPGQGYNEQFF | TGCGCCAGTAAGCCGGGACAGGGTTACAATGAGCAGTTCTTC
NA | TRBJ1-5 | TRBV25-1 | NA | CASSGQGGRNNQPQHF | TGTGCCAGCAGTGGGCAGGGAGGCAGGAACAATCAGCCCCAGCATTTT
NA | TRBJ2-5 | TRBV5-6 | NA | CASSLSSPTRFQETQYF | TGTGCCAGCAGCTTGTCCAGCCCAACGCGGTTTCAAGAGACCCAGTACTTC
NA | TRBJ2-1 | TRBV21-1 | NA | CASYLGGGTKFEQFF | TGTGCCAGCTACCTAGGGGGGGGGACTAAGTTTGAGCAGTTCTTC
NA | TRBJ1-1 | TRBV24-1 | NA | CATSDSGLGDTEAFF | TGTGCCACCAGTGATTCCGGACTCGGGGACACTGAAGCTTTCTTT
NA | TRBJ2-2 | TRBV6-5 | TRBD1 | CASPPGQGNTGELFF | TGTGCCAGCCCCCCGGGACAGGGTAACACCGGGGAGCTGTTTTTT
NA | TRBJ1-1 | TRBV5-1 | NA | CASSLGGNTEAFF | TGCGCCAGCAGCTTGGGCGGGAACACTGAAGCTTTCTTT
NA | TRBJ2-5 | TRBV7-9 | TRBD2 | CASSFFGDYLGETQYF | TGTGCCAGCAGCTTTTTTGGGGACTATCTCGGAGAGACCCAGTACTTC
NA | TRBJ1-1 | TRBV2 | TRBD1 | CASMGRGRINTEAFF | TGTGCCAGCATGGGTAGGGGGCGAATAAACACTGAAGCTTTCTTT
NA | TRBJ2-1 | TRBV19 | NA | CASSRTSSTNEQFF | TGTGCCAGTAGTAGAACTAGTTCGACCAATGAGCAGTTCTTC
NA | TRBJ2-5 | TRBV6-6 | TRBD2 | CASSFPWTSAEETQYF | TGTGCCAGCAGTTTCCCTTGGACTAGCGCCGAAGAGACCCAGTACTTC
NA | TRBJ2-5 | TRBV28 | NA | CASSLTVGAETQYF | TGTGCCAGCAGTTTGACTGTTGGGGCAGAGACCCAGTACTTC
NA | TRBJ1-2 | TRBV19 | NA | CASRQGTHYGYTF | TGTGCCAGTAGGCAGGGGACCCACTATGGCTACACCTTC
NA | TRBJ2-3 | TRBV28 | TRBD2 | CASGTSGGPSTDTQYF | TGTGCCAGCGGGACTAGCGGGGGGCCTAGCACAGATACGCAGTATTTT
NA | TRBJ2-3 | TRBV27 | TRBD2 | CASSPTSGGGTDTQYF | TGTGCCAGCAGCCCTACTAGCGGGGGGGGCACAGATACGCAGTATTTT
NA | TRBJ1-2 | TRBV5-4 | NA | CASSPFGSGALNYGYTF | TGTGCCAGCAGCCCTTTCGGTTCAGGGGCCCTTAACTATGGCTACACCTTC
NA | TRBJ1-1 | TRBV5-8 | NA | CASTPSRNTEAFF | TGTGCCAGCACGCCATCGAGGAACACTGAAGCTTTCTTT
NA | TRBJ1-1 | TRBV3-1/TRBV3-2 | NA | CASSVGRGGETEAFF | TGTGCCAGCAGCGTTGGAAGAGGGGGAGAAACTGAAGCTTTCTTT
NA | TRBJ1-4 | TRBV30 | TRBD1 | CAWARQGGEKLFF | TGTGCCTGGGCTCGACAGGGGGGGGAAAAACTGTTTTTT
NA | TRBJ2-1 | TRBV5-1 | NA | CASSLGAAVNEQFF | TGCGCCAGCAGCTTGGGGGCCGCAGTCAATGAGCAGTTCTTC
NA | TRBJ2-4 | TRBV19 | NA | CASSHKNIQYF | TGTGCCAGTAGTCACAAAAACATTCAGTACTTC
NA | TRBJ2-5 | TRBV6-2/TRBV6-3 | TRBD1 | CASSYEGAIGETQYF | TGTGCCAGCAGTTACGAGGGGGCCATAGGAGAGACCCAGTACTTC
NA | TRBJ2-3 | TRBV5-1 | TRBD1 | CASSSTPGQGPDTQYF | TGCGCCAGCAGCTCGACCCCCGGACAGGGGCCAGATACGCAGTATTTT
large | TRBJ1-1 | TRBV30 | NA | CAWRQYTEAFF | TGTGCCTGGAGGCAGTACACTGAAGCTTTCTTT
NA | TRBJ2-5 | TRBV2 | NA | CASSRVPQETQYF | TGTGCCAGCAGTCGGGTCCCCCAAGAGACCCAGTACTTC
NA | TRBJ1-4 | TRBV27 | TRBD1 | CASRLGTANEKLFF | TGTGCCAGCCGTCTCGGGACAGCGAATGAAAAACTGTTTTTT
NA | TRBJ1-4 | TRBV18 | NA | CASSPDNSQTNEKLFF | TGTGCCAGCTCACCGGACAATTCCCAGACTAATGAAAAACTGTTTTTT
once | TRBJ1-4 | TRBV30 | NA | CAWSFGGLNEKLFF | TGTGCCTGGAGTTTCGGGGGGCTGAATGAAAAACTGTTTTTT